This T cell receptor (beta chain) is from a study of beta chain features in type 1 diabetes. Turning to the study itself: What patients shared with healthy donors was a similar profile of age, gender and cell yields.

Notes on this clone: The antigen remains undetermined.

Study outcomes and limitations: Moderate but significant shortening of TCRB CDR3s was recorded in all four CD4+ subsets from Type 1 diabetes patients. A pattern of fewer insertions and more deletions at VDJ junctions was seen in type 1 diabetes patients. There was a possibility that cDNA sequencing over-represented cells with high TCR expression.

This CDR3 region has 15 residues. Trimming removed 3 bases from V and 4 bases from J; junction bases left unmatched: 4. Germline loops: CDR1 MNHEY, CDR2 SMNVEV (reference sequence). A heparinised blood draw that averaged about 116 mL was obtained once from each donor. TCRB transcripts that were expressed got sequenced, as all of the isolated RNA had been reverse transcribed. The data were produced by immunoSEQ multiplex PCR, yet TCRdb's version contains in-frame clones alone and is incomplete. Counted here are 100,000 to 150,000 clones, around 8.8% occurring once; the ten biggest clones make up 0.7% to 0.85%.

The sequence came from a man between 25 and 39 years old with type 1 diabetes. Sample: central memory CD4+ T cells from blood. V gene TRBV27 combines with J gene TRBJ2-1, with 9 bases identical to TRBD1. In DNA form, the CDR3 reads TGTGCCAGCAGTTTGAAGGACAGGGGATACAATGAGCAGTTCTTC. Translation gives CASSLKDRGYNEQFF.